The T cell receptor beta chain described here comes from a study of blood T cell repertoires in COVID-19. Study-wide context: Acute-phase and convalescent COVID-19 samples originated in the United States, Italy and Spain. From T cells, B-cell-depleted T cells, or PBMCs came the material, which was cDNA or gDNA.

V was shortened by 4 bases and J by 13 bases, with 13 bases between the two germline ends. Germline CDR1 is SEHNR and CDR2 is FQNEAQ (reference sequence). This CDR3 spans 11 amino acids. In the authors' workflow: Nucleated cell number was recorded as an estimate derived from reference gene primer amplification. Repertoires were generated with immunoSEQ multiplex PCR, while TCRdb's copy carries only in-frame clones and drops some. That table is the source of V, J and clone size, and D and trimming were worked out from the DNA. The table has roughly 61,000 clones, about 91% seen once. The chain recombines TRBV7-9 with TRBJ1-2; D ambiguous. This clonotype was obtained from a man aged 60-69 years with acute or convalescent COVID-19. The sample was peripheral blood. CDR3 amino acids: CASSSPSISTF. Written as DNA, the CDR3 is TGTGCCAGCAGCTCCCCCTCTATCTCCACCTTC.